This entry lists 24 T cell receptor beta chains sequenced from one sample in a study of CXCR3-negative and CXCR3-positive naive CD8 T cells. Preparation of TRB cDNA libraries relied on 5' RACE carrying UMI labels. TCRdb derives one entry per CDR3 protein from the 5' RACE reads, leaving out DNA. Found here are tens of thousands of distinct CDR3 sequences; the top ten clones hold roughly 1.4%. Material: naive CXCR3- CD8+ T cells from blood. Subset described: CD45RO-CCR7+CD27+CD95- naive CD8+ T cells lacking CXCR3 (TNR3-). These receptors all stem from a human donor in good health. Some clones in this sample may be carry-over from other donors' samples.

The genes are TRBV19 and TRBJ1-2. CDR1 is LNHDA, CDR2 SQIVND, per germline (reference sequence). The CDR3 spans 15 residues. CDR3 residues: CASKGNGPIRDGYTF.

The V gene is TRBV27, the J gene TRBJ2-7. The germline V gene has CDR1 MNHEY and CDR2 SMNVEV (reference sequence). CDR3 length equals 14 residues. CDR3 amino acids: CASSLRESSYEQYF.

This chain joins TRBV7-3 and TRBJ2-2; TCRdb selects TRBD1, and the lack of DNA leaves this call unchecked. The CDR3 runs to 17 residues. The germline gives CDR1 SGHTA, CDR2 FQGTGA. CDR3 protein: CASSFYSDRTNTGELFF. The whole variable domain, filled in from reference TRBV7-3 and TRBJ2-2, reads GAGVSQTPSNKVTEKGKYVELRCDPISGHTALYWYRQSLGQGPEFLIYFQGTGAADDSGLPNDRFFAVRPEGSVSTLKIQRTERGDSAVYLCASSFYSDRTNTGELFFGEGSRLTVL.

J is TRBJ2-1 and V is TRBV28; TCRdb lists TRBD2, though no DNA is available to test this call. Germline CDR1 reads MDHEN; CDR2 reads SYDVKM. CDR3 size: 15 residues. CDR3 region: CASSSLAGTYNEQFF.

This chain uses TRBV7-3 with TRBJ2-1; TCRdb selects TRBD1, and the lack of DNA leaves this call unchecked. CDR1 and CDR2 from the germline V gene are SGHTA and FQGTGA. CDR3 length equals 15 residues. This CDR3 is CASSQGTGPGNEQFF.

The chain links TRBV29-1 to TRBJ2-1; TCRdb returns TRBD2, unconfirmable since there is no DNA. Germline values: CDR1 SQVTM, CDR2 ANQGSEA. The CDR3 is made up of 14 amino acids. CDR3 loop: CSGGSGGIYNEQFF.

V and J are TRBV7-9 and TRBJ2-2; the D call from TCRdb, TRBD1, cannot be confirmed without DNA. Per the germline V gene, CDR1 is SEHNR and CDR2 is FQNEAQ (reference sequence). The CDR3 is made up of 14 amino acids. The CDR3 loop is CASSSHEGHGELFF.

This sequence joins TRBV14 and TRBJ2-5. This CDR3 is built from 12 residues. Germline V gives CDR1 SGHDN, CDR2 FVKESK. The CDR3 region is CASSQGWETQYF.

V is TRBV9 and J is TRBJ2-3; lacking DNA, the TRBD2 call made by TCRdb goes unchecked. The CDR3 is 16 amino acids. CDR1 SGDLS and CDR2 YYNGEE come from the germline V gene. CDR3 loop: CASQLSSGGPTDTQYF.

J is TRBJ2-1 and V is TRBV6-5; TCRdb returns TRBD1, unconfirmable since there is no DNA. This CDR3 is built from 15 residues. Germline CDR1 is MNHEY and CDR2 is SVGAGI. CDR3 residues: CASSYLRGAYNEQFF.

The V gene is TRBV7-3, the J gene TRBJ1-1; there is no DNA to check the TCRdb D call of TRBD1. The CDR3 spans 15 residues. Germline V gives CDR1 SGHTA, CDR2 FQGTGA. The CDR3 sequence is CASSLSGQGNTEAFF.

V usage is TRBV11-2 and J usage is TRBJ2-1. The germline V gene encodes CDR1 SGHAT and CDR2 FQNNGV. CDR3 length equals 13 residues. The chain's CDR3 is CASSLVSLNEQFF. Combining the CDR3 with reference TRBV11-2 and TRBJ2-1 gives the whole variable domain EAGVAQSPRYKIIEKRQSVAFWCNPISGHATLYWYQQILGQGPKLLIQFQNNGVVDDSQLPKDRFSAERLKGVDSTLKIQPAKLEDSAVYLCASSLVSLNEQFFGPGTRLTVL.

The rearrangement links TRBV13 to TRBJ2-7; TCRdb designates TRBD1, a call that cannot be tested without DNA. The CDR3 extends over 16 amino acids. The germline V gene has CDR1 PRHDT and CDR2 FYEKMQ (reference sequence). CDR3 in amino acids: CASSPRGQGLFHEQYF.

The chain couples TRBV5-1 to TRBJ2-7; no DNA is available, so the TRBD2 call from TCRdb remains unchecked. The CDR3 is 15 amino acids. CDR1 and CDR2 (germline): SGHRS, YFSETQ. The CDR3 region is CASSSGLAGAGEQYF.

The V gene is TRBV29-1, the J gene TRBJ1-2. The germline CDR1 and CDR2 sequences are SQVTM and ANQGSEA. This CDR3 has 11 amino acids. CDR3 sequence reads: CSTVGGGGYTF.

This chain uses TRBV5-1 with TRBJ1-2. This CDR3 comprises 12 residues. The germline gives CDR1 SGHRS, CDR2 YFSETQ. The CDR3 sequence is CASSLEGGGYTF.

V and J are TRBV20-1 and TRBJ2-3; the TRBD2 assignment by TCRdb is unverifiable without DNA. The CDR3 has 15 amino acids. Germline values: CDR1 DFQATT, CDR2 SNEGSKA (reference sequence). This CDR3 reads CSARVDSDITDTQYF.

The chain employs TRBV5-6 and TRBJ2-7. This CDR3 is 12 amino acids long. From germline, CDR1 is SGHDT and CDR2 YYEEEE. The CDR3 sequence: CASSGSSYEQYF.

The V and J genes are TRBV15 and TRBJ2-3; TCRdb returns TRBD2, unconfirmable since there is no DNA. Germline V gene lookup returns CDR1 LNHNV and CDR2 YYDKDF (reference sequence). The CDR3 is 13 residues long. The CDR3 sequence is CATRRGSDYTQYF.

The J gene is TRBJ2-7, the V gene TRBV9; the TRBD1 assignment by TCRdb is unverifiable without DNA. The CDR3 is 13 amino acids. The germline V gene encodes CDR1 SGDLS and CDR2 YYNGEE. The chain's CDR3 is CASSPGLGYEQYF.

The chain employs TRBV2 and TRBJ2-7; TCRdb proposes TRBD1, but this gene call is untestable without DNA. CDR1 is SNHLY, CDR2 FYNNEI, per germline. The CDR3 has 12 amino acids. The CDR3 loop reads CASSLDRIVQYF.

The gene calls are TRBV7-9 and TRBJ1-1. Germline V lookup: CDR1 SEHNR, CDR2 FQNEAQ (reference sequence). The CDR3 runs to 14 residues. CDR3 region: CASSVGSMNTEAFF.

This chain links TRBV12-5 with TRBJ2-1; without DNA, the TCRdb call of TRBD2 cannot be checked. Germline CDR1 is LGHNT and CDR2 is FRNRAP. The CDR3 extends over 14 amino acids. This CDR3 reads CASGLGMGGFEQFF.

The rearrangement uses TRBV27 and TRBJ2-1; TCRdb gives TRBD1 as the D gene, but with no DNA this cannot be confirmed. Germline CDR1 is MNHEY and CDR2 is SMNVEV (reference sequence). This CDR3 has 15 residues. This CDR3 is CASSSGTAFYNEQFF.